Listed below are T cell receptor beta chains from one sample, sequenced in a study of T-cell reconstitution after alpha-beta-depleted transplantation in children. TCRdb redid the calling of the PCR reads with MiXCR, one entry per CDR3 protein. Of 140,000 or so distinct CDR3 sequences listed, 8.8% are singletons. The material was PBMCs, mostly from graft donor cells, obtained 180 days after TCRalphabeta/CD19-depleted stem cell transplant. These receptors all come from a female patient under 10 years old who had a stem cell transplant for congenital amegakaryocytic thrombocytopenia, so the T cells may come from the graft donor. CDR3s include the opening cysteine and the closing phenylalanine or tryptophan. A D gene is named only where the DNA matches it firmly. A clone size is listed for some rows: how often the clone was seen (once, few, many), or a class if it is expanded.

>TRBJ2-2|NA|many|TRBV11-3
TGTGCCAGCAGCTTAGGGACAGCCGCGCAAGGGGAGCTGTTTTTT
CASSLGTAAQGELFF
>TRBJ1-1|NA|NA|TRBV7-8
TGTGCCAGCAGCTTAGCGGCGGGGGAGGGGCAGGTGATCTTGAACACTGAAGCTTTCTTT
CASSLAAGEGQVILNTEAFF
>TRBJ2-2|TRBD2|many|TRBV28
TGTGCCAGCAGGGGCTTGGGGACTAGCACTAACGGGGAGCTGTTTTTT
CASRGLGTSTNGELFF
>TRBJ2-7|TRBD1|many|TRBV6-2/TRBV6-3
TGTGCCAGCAGCCCAGGGGGCGCTCCCTACGAGCAGTACTTC
CASSPGGAPYEQYF
>TRBJ2-5|TRBD1|many|TRBV5-4
TGTGCCAGCAGCCGAAACAGGGGGCGGTTGCAAGAGACCCAGTACTTC
CASSRNRGRLQETQYF
>TRBJ2-2|NA|many|TRBV5-1
TGCGCCAGCAGCTTGGGGGATTTGCTGTGTACCGGGGAGCTGTTTTTT
CASSLGDLLCTGELFF
>TRBJ2-7|TRBD1|many|TRBV7-2
TGTGCCAGCAGCTCACAGGGGCGGGTAGCCTACGAGCAGTACTTC
CASSSQGRVAYEQYF
>TRBJ2-1|TRBD2|many|TRBV20-1
TGCAGTGCTAGACCAACGGGGGGTACTTGGAATGAGCAGTTCTTC
CSARPTGGTWNEQFF
>TRBJ2-2|NA|many|TRBV12-3/TRBV12-4
TGTGCCAGCAATTTTATTCACACCGGGGAGCTGTTTTTT
CASNFIHTGELFF
>TRBJ2-7|NA|many|TRBV7-9
TGTGCCAGCAGCGACCGGGGCAGGCCCCCCGGTGAGCAGTACTTC
CASSDRGRPPGEQYF
>TRBJ2-7|TRBD1|many|TRBV5-6
TGTGCCAGCAGCCTGGGACAGGCGACCTACGAGCAGTACTTC
CASSLGQATYEQYF
>TRBJ2-1|TRBD2|many|TRBV10-3
TGTGCCATCAATGGACTGGCGGGAGGCGGGGGTGAGCAGTTCTTC
CAINGLAGGGGEQFF
>TRBJ2-5|NA|many|TRBV4-3
TGCGCCAGCAGCCCCCAGGTCCAAGAGACCCAGTACTTC
CASSPQVQETQYF
>TRBJ2-3|TRBD1|few|TRBV20-1
TGCAGTGCAACAGGGGGTCGGTATCAAGATACGCAGTATTTT
CSATGGRYQDTQYF
>TRBJ1-2|NA|many|TRBV7-3
TGTGCCAGCAGCAAGGACAGTAACTATGGCTACACCTTC
CASSKDSNYGYTF
>TRBJ2-5|NA|few|TRBV20-1
TGCAGTGCTAGTGAAATGCCCCTACCTGTGGAGACCCAGTACTTC
CSASEMPLPVETQYF
>TRBJ2-4|NA|many|TRBV12-3/TRBV12-4
TGTGCCAGCAGTGACCCAGACAAAAACATTCAGTACTTC
CASSDPDKNIQYF
>TRBJ2-7|TRBD2|many|TRBV18
TGTGCCAGCTCACCTAATAGCGGGGCTTCCTACGAGCAGTACTTC
CASSPNSGASYEQYF
>TRBJ2-2|NA|many|TRBV7-8
TGTGCCAGCAGCTTATGGGAGAACACCGGGGAGCTGTTTTTT
CASSLWENTGELFF
>TRBJ2-7|NA|many|TRBV18
TGTGCCAGCTCAGCCGTCTTCAAACAGAACCTCTACGAGCAGTACTTC
CASSAVFKQNLYEQYF
>TRBJ1-2|NA|few|TRBV29-1
TGCAGCGTTGATAGGGTACCGGGGGGCTACACCTTC
CSVDRVPGGYTF
>TRBJ2-7|TRBD1|few|TRBV29-1
TGCAGCGTTGAACGGGGTTTCGGGACAGGGGGTTACGAGCAGTACTTC
CSVERGFGTGGYEQYF
>TRBJ2-5|NA|many|TRBV28
TGTGCCAGCAGTTCCGGGACACCACAAGAGACCCAGTACTTC
CASSSGTPQETQYF
>TRBJ2-7|NA|many|TRBV29-1
TGCAGCGTTGGGGGACGGACCTACGAGCAGTACTTC
CSVGGRTYEQYF
>TRBJ2-5|NA|few|TRBV20-1
TGCAGTGCTAGATTTCGGAGCGTCGGGTGGGAGACCCAGTACTTC
CSARFRSVGWETQYF
>TRBJ2-5|NA|many|TRBV20-1
TGCAGTGCTAGAGATCCTACGGGGAGTCGGGAGACCCAGTACTTC
CSARDPTGSRETQYF
>TRBJ2-1|TRBD1|many|TRBV4-2
TGTGCCACTCGGACAGGGGAAGAGTGGAATGAGCAGTTCTTC
CATRTGEEWNEQFF
>TRBJ1-5|NA|many|TRBV12-3/TRBV12-4
TGTGCCAGCAGTTTGTCTAATAGCAATCAGCCCCAGCATTTT
CASSLSNSNQPQHF
>TRBJ2-2|TRBD2|NA|TRBV2
TGTGCCAGCAGAACTAGCGTGGGCACCGGGGAGCTGTTTTTT
CASRTSVGTGELFF
>TRBJ1-2|NA|many|TRBV6-1
TGTGCCAGCAGTATAAGCCCGGGCGGGAGGTATGGCTACACCTTC
CASSISPGGRYGYTF
>TRBJ2-1|NA|many|TRBV20-1
TGCAGTGCTAGGGGGGCAGGCGGTAATGAGCAGTTCTTC
CSARGAGGNEQFF
>TRBJ1-2|TRBD1|once|TRBV7-6
TGTGCCAGCAGCCCGGGACAGGGCATCTACTATGGCTACACCTTC
CASSPGQGIYYGYTF
>TRBJ2-1|NA|few|TRBV12-3/TRBV12-4
TGTGCCAGCAGTAGGGAACGTGCGGGATCGGGGTTCTTC
CASSRERAGSGFF
>TRBJ2-5|NA|many|TRBV28
TGTGCCAGCAGGGGAGGGACAGCAAAAGAGACCCAGTACTTC
CASRGGTAKETQYF
>TRBJ2-7|TRBD1|many|TRBV20-1
TGCAGTGCTAGTCCGTCGGCAGGGGGCGGGATCGGGCAGTACTTC
CSASPSAGGGIGQYF
>TRBJ2-7|TRBD1|many|TRBV6-5
TGTGCCAGCAACCCTACCTTACCCAAGGACAGGGACAACGAGCAGTACTTC
CASNPTLPKDRDNEQYF
>TRBJ2-1|NA|few|TRBV6-1
TGTGCCAGCAGGCACAAACCCCCCTTACTAGGCCCCGAAGTGGAGCAGTTCTTC
CASRHKPPLLGPEVEQFF
>TRBJ2-1|NA|many|TRBV20-1
TGCAGTGCTAGTCCCCTCCGGGACTCATCCTACAATGAGCAGTTCTTC
CSASPLRDSSYNEQFF
>TRBJ1-5|NA|few|TRBV12-3/TRBV12-4
TGTGCCAGCAGTTTAAGAGGGGTCGAACAGCCCCAGCATTTT
CASSLRGVEQPQHF
>TRBJ1-1|NA|once|TRBV3-1
TGTACCAGCAGTTTGGGGGGATACACTGAAGCTTTCTTT
CTSSLGGYTEAFF
>TRBJ2-3|NA|many|TRBV2
TGTGCCAGCAGTGAATACTCCGCTCGAGAAGTGCAGTATTTT
CASSEYSAREVQYF
>TRBJ1-2|NA|few|TRBV6-5
TGTGCCAGCAGTTACCACAGCTCCTATGGCTACACCTTC
CASSYHSSYGYTF
>TRBJ2-5|NA|many|TRBV12-3/TRBV12-4
TGTGCCAGCAGCTCCCAGGACGGAGAGACCCAGTACTTC
CASSSQDGETQYF
>TRBJ1-2|NA|many|TRBV5-1
TGTGCCAGCAGCTCTCTAGGGGGTGGCTACACCTTC
CASSSLGGGYTF
>TRBJ1-1|NA|many|TRBV5-6
TGTGCCAGCAGCAAGGTTTTGGGGAACACTGAAGCTTTCTTT
CASSKVLGNTEAFF
>TRBJ2-3|NA|NA|TRBV20-1
TGCAGTGCCCTAGAGGGGGAGGCGACAGATACGCAGTATTTT
CSALEGEATDTQYF
>TRBJ1-1|TRBD1|many|TRBV7-3
TGTGCCAGCAGCGCCCCAGGGGGCGAAGCTTTCTTT
CASSAPGGEAFF
>TRBJ1-1|NA|many|TRBV7-8
TGTGCCAGCAGCTTTACCTTGGAGGCTGAAGCTTTCTTT
CASSFTLEAEAFF
>TRBJ2-7|NA|NA|TRBV5-2
TGTGCCAGGGGCCCCGGGATCCTCTCCTACGAGCAGTACTTC
CARGPGILSYEQYF
>TRBJ2-3|TRBD2|many|TRBV7-2
TGTGCCAGCAGCTGGGGGCGGGGGGGCCCCAATACGCAGTATTTT
CASSWGRGGPNTQYF
>TRBJ1-1|NA|few|TRBV21-1
TGTGCCAGCAGCCACTGTCTGGGGGGGGAACTCCTGAACACTGAAGCTTTCTTT
CASSHCLGGELLNTEAFF
>TRBJ2-2|NA|NA|TRBV5-4
TGTGCCAGCAGCTTGATCTCCGGCGGGGAGCTGTTTTTT
CASSLISGGELFF